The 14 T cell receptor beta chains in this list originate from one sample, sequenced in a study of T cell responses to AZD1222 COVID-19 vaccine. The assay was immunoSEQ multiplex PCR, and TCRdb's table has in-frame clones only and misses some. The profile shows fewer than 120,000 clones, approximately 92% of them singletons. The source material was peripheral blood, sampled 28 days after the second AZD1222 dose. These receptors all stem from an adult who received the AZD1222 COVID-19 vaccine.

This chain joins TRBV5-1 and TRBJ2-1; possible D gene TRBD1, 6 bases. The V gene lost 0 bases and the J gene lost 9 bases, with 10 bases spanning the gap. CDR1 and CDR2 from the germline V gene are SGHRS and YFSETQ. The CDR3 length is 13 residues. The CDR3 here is CASSLGDIAEQFF. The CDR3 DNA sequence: TGCGCCAGCAGCTTGGGGGACATAGCTGAGCAGTTCTTC.

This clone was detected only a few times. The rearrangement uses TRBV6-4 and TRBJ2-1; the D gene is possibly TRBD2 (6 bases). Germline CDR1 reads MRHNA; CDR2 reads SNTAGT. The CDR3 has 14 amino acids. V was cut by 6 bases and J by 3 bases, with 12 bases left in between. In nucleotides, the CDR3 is TGTGCCAGCAGCCCCGCCGGGGGCTACAATGAGCAGTTCTTC. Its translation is CASSPAGGYNEQFF.

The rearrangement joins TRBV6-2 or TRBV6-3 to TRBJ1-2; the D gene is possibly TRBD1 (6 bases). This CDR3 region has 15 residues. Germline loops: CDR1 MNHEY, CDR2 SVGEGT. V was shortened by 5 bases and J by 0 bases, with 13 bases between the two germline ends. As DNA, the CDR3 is TGTGCCAGCAGTACCGGGACACTGGCTAACTATGGCTACACCTTC. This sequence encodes CASSTGTLANYGYTF.

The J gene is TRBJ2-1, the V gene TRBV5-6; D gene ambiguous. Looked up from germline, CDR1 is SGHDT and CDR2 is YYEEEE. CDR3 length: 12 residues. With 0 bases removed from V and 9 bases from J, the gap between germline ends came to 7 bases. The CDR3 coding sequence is TGTGCCAGCAGCTTGGCAATTCGTGAGCAGTTCTTC. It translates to CASSLAIREQFF. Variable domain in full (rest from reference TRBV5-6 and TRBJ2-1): DAGVTQSPTHLIKTRGQQVTLRCSPKSGHDTVSWYQQALGQGPQFIFQYYEEEERQRGNFPDRFSGHQFPNYSSELNVNALLLGDSALYLCASSLAIREQFFGPGTRLTVL.

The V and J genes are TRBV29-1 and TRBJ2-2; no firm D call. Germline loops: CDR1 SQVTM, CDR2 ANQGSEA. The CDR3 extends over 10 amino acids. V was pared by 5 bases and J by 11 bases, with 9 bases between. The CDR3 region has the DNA TGCAGCGTTCGGCAGACCGAGCTGTTTTTT. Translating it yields CSVRQTELFF.

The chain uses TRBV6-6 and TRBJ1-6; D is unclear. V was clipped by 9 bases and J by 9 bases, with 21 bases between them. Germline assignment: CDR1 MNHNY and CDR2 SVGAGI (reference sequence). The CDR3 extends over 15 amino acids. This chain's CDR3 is CASLAWEAVGSPLHF. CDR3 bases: TGTGCCAGTTTGGCGTGGGAGGCGGTAGGTTCACCCCTCCACTTT.

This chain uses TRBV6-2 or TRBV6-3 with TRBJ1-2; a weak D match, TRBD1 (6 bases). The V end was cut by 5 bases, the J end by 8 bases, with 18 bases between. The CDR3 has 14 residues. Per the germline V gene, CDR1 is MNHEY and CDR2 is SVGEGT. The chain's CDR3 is CASSDPFGGKGYTF. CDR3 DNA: TGTGCCAGCAGTGACCCATTCGGGGGCAAAGGCTACACCTTC.

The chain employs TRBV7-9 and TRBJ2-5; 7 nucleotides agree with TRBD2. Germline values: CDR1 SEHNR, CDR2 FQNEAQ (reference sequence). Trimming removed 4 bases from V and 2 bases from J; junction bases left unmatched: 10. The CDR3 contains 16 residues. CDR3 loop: CASSYWGGPTQETQYF. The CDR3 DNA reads TGTGCCAGCAGCTACTGGGGGGGTCCGACACAAGAGACCCAGTACTTC.

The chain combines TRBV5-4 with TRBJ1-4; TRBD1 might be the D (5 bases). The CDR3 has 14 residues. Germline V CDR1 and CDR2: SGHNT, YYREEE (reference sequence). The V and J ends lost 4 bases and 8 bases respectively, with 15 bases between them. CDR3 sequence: CASSTGGVSEKLFF. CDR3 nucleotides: TGTGCCAGCAGCACTGGGGGGGTTAGCGAAAAACTGTTTTTT.

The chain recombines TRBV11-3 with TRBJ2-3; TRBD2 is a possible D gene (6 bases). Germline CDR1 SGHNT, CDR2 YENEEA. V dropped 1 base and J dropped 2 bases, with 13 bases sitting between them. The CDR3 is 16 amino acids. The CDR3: CASSLGGGWATDTQYF. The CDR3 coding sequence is TGTGCCAGCAGCTTAGGAGGAGGGTGGGCCACAGATACGCAGTATTTT.

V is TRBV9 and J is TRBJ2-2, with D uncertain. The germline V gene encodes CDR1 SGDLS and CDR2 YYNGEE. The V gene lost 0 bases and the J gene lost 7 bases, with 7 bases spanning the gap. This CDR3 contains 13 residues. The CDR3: CASSVGVLGELFF. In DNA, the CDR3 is TGTGCCAGCAGCGTAGGGGTTCTCGGGGAGCTGTTTTTT. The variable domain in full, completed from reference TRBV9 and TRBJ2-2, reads DSGVTQTPKHLITATGQRVTLRCSPRSGDLSVYWYQQSLDQGLQFLIQYYNGEERAKGNILERFSAQQFPDLHSELNLSSLELGDSALYFCASSVGVLGELFFGEGSRLTVL.

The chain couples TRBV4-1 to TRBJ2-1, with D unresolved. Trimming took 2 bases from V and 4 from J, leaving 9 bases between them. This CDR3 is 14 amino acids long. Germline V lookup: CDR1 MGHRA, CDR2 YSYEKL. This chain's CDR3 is CASSQRLVYNEQFF. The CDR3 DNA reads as TGCGCCAGCAGCCAACGACTGGTTTACAATGAGCAGTTCTTC.

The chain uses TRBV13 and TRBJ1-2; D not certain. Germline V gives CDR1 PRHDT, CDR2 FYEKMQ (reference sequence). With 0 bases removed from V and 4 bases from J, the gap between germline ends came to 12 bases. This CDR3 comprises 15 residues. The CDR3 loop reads CASSLGRGQSYGYTF. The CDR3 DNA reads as TGTGCCAGCAGCTTAGGCCGTGGGCAGTCCTATGGCTACACCTTC.

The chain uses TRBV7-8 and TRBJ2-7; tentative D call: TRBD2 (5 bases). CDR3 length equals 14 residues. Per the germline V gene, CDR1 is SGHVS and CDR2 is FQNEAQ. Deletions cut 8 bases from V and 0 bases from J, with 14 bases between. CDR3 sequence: CASRSPGSSYEQYF. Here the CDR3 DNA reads TGTGCCAGCCGTTCCCCGGGGAGCTCCTACGAGCAGTACTTC.